This note documents a single TCR beta chain sequence. The data were taken from a study of blood T cell repertoires in COVID-19. The repertoire was sequenced with immunoSEQ multiplex PCR; TCRdb's copy has only in-frame clones and lacks some. The sample contains some 240,000 clones, around 83% of which appear only once. The Seattle patients joined while their infection was active and were tracked longitudinally afterward. The V gene's germline CDR1 is LGHDT and CDR2 YNNKEL (reference sequence). This CDR3 is built from 11 residues. Trimming pared 3 bases from V and 9 bases from J, leaving 6 bases between.

The TCR was taken from a woman aged 70-85 years with COVID-19, enrolled during active disease. This chain links TRBV3-1 (or the pseudogene TRBV3-2) with TRBJ2-1; D remains ambiguous. Input material: peripheral blood. The CDR3 protein is CASSQVLEQFF. The DNA of the CDR3 is TGTGCCAGCAGCCAGGTACTTGAGCAGTTCTTC.